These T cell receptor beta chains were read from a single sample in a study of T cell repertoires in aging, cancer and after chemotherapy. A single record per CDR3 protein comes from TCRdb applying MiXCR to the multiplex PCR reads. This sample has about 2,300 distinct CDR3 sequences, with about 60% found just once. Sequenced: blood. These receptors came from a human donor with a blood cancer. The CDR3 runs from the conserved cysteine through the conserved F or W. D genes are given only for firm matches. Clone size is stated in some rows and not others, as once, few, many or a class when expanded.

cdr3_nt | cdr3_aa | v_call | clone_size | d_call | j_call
TGTGCCTTTAGCCCGACAGGGATGGGCTATGGCTACACCTTC | CAFSPTGMGYGYTF | TRBV30 | - | TRBD1 | TRBJ1-2
TGTGCCAGCAGTCGCCCCGGGACAAGCTATGGCTACACCTTC | CASSRPGTSYGYTF | TRBV7-2 | - | - | TRBJ1-2
TGTGCCTGGAGCCTCGGGACAGCGAACACTGAAGCTTTCTTT | CAWSLGTANTEAFF | TRBV30 | - | TRBD1 | TRBJ1-1
TGTGCCTGGGGTGGGCTAGCGGGTTTTCCAGATACGCAGTATTTT | CAWGGLAGFPDTQYF | TRBV30 | large | TRBD2 | TRBJ2-3
TGTGCCAGCAGTTACTCAGTAGCGGGAGGAGAAAATGAGCAGTTCTTC | CASSYSVAGGENEQFF | TRBV6-6 | - | TRBD2 | TRBJ2-1
TGCGCCAGCAGTGAGTCGGCGGGGGTGACCTACGAGCAGTACTTC | CASSESAGVTYEQYF | TRBV6-5 | - | TRBD2 | TRBJ2-7
TGTGCCAGCAGTTACTCTAGTCAGCCCCAGCATTTT | CASSYSSQPQHF | TRBV6-5 | - | - | TRBJ1-5
TGTGCCAGCAGTTATCGTGGGGGCACAGATACGCAGTATTTT | CASSYRGGTDTQYF | TRBV6-5 | large | - | TRBJ2-3
TGTGCCAGCAATCGACTAGCGGGGGCCAGGGAGCAGTTCTTC | CASNRLAGAREQFF | TRBV6-5 | once | TRBD2 | TRBJ2-1
TGTGCCTGGAGTGGTGGAGGGGAGACCCAGTACTTC | CAWSGGGETQYF | TRBV30 | - | - | TRBJ2-5
TGTGCCATCAGTGAGGCTAGCGGGAGGGGCCCGCAAGAGACCCAGTACTTC | CAISEASGRGPQETQYF | TRBV10-3 | - | TRBD2 | TRBJ2-5
TGTGCCAGCACCTCGACAGGGGGCAATCAGCCCCAGCATTTT | CASTSTGGNQPQHF | TRBV12-3/TRBV12-4 | - | TRBD1 | TRBJ1-5
TGTGCCAGCAGCTGGACAGGGAAGGCGGGTACGCAGTATTTT | CASSWTGKAGTQYF | TRBV12-3/TRBV12-4 | - | TRBD1 | TRBJ2-3
TGTGCCAGCAGTCAATCCCCCGGGTCCCTGGAGTACTTC | CASSQSPGSLEYF | TRBV6-5 | - | - | TRBJ2-7
TGTGCCAGCAGTTTAGGGGTCGGTGAAAAACTGTTTTTT | CASSLGVGEKLFF | TRBV12-3/TRBV12-4 | - | - | TRBJ1-4
TGTGCCAGCAGTTATAGAGGCACACAAGAGACCCAGTACTTC | CASSYRGTQETQYF | TRBV6-2/TRBV6-3 | - | - | TRBJ2-5
TGTGCCAGCAGCGGAACACAGGGGGCAAATGGCTACACCTTC | CASSGTQGANGYTF | TRBV7-2 | - | TRBD1 | TRBJ1-2
TGTGCCAGCAGTACCGGGACTAGCGGGGAGAAGTACTTC | CASSTGTSGEKYF | TRBV12-3/TRBV12-4 | few | TRBD2 | TRBJ2-7
TGTGCCAGCAGCTCGTGGACAGGGACCCAAGAGACCCAGTACTTC | CASSSWTGTQETQYF | TRBV7-6 | - | TRBD1 | TRBJ2-5
TGTGCCTGGAGTGTACGGGGGACAGGGAATGAAAAACTGTTTTTT | CAWSVRGTGNEKLFF | TRBV30 | - | TRBD1 | TRBJ1-4
TGTGCCAGCAGCCCCACTACGGGAGTAGAGACCCAGTACTTC | CASSPTTGVETQYF | TRBV7-2 | - | - | TRBJ2-5
TGTGCCAGCAGTCCGGGTAGGTATGGTCAGCCCCAGCATTTT | CASSPGRYGQPQHF | TRBV6-1 | - | - | TRBJ1-5
TGTGCCAGTAGTATTGGGGCAGGGGGGTACAATGAGCAGTTCTTC | CASSIGAGGYNEQFF | TRBV19 | - | - | TRBJ2-1
TGTGCCAGCAGTCCCGCTCGTCTTGATCAGTTCTTC | CASSPARLDQFF | TRBV6-2/TRBV6-3 | - | - | TRBJ2-1
TGTGCCAGCAGCTTAGCGGGGGTCGACTACGAGCAGTACTTC | CASSLAGVDYEQYF | TRBV7-6 | - | - | TRBJ2-7
TGTGCCAGCAGCGGTTACGGGGGGCCACATAATTCACCCCTCCACTTT | CASSGYGGPHNSPLHF | TRBV12-3/TRBV12-4 | - | - | TRBJ1-6
TGCGCCAGCAGCCAAGATTCGGAGTTCGGGGGGGTGGGTTACAATGAGCAGTTCTTC | CASSQDSEFGGVGYNEQFF | TRBV4-3 | once | TRBD2 | TRBJ2-1